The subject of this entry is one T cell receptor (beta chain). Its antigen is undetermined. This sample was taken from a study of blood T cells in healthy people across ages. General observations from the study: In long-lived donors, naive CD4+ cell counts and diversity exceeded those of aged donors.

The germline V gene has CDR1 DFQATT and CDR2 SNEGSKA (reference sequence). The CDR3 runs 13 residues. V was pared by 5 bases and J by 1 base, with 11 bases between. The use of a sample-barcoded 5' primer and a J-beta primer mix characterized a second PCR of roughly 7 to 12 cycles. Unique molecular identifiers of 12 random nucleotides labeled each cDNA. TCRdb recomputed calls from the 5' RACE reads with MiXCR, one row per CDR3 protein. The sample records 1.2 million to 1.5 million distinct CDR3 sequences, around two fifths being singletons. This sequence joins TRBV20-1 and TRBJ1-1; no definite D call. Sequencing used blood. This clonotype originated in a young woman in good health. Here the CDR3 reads CSAQDSSNTEAFF. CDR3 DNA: TGCAGTGCTCAGGACTCCTCGAACACTGAAGCTTTCTTT.